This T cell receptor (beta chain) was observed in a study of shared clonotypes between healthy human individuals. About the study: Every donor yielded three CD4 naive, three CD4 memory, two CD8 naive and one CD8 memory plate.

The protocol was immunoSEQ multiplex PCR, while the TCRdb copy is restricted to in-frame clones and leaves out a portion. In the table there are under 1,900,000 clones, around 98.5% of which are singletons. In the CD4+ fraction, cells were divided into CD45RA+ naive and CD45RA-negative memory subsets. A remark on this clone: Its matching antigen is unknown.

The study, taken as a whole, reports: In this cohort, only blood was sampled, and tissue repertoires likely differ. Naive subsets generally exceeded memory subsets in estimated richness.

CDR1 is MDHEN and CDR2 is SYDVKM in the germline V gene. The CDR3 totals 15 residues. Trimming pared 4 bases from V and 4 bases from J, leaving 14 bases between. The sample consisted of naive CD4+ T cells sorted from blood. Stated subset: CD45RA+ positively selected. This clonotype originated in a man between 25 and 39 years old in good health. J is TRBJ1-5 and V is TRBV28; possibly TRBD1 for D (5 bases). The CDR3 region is CASSSGRGGNQPQHF. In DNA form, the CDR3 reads TGTGCCAGCAGTTCCGGGAGGGGTGGGAATCAGCCCCAGCATTTT.